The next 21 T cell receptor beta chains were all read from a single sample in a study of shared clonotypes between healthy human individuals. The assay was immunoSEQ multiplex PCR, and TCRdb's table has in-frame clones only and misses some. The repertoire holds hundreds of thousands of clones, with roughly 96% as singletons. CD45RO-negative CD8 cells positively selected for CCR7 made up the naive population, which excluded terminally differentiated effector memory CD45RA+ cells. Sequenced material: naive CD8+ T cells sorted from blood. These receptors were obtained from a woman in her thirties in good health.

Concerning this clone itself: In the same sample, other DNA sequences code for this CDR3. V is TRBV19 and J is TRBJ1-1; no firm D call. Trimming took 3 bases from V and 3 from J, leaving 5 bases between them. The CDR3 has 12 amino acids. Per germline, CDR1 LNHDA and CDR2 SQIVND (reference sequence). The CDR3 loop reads CASSIADTEAFF. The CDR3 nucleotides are TGTGCCAGTAGTATTGCAGACACTGAAGCTTTCTTT.

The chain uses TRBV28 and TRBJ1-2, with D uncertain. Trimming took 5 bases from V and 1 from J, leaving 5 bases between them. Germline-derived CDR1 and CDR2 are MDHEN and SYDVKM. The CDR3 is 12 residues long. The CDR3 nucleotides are TGTGCCAGCAGTCCCGTTAACTATGGCTACACCTTC. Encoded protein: CASSPVNYGYTF.

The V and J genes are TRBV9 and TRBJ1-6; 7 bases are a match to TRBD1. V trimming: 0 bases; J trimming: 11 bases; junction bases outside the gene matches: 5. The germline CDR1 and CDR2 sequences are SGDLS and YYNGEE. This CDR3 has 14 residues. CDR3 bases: TGTGCCAGCAGCGTAGTCGAGGGGGCAACACCCCTCCACTTT. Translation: CASSVVEGATPLHF.

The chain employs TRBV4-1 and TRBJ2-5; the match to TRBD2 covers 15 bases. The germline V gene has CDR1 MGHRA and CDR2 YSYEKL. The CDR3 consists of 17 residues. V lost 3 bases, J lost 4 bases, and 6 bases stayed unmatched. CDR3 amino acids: CASSQDWTSGRVETQYF. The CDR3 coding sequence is TGCGCCAGCAGCCAGGACTGGACTAGCGGGAGGGTAGAGACCCAGTACTTC.

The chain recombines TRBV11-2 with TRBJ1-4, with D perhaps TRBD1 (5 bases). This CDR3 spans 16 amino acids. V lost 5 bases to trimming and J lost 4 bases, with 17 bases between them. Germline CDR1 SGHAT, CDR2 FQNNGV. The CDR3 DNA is TGTGCCAGCAGCCCCGTCGGGGGTTTGGGTAATGAAAAACTGTTTTTT. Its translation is CASSPVGGLGNEKLFF. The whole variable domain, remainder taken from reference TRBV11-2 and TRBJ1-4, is EAGVAQSPRYKIIEKRQSVAFWCNPISGHATLYWYQQILGQGPKLLIQFQNNGVVDDSQLPKDRFSAERLKGVDSTLKIQPAKLEDSAVYLCASSPVGGLGNEKLFFGSGTQLSVL.

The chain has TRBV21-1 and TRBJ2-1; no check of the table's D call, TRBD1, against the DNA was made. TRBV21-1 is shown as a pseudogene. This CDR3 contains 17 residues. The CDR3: CASSKKGRGSLYGEQFF. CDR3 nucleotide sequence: TGTGCCAGCAGCAAAAAGGGCAGGGGGTCCCTCTACGGTGAGCAGTTCTTC.

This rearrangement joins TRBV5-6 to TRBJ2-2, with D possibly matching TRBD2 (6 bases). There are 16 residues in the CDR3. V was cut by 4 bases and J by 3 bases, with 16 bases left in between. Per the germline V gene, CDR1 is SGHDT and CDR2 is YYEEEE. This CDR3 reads CASSHSGLSYTGELFF. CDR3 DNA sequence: TGTGCCAGCAGCCACTCGGGACTTTCTTACACCGGGGAGCTGTTTTTT.

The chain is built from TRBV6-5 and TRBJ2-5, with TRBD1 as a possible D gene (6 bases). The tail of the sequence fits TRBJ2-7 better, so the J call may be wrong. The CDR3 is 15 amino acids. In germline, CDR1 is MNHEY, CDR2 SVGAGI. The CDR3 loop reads CASSQGTPPLYEQYF. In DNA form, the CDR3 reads TGTGCCAGCAGCCAGGGGACCCCCCCTCTCTACGAGCAGTACTTC.

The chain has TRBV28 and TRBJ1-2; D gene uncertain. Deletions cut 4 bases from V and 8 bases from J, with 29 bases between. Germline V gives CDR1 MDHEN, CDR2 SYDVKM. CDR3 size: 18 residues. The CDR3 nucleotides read TGTGCCAGCAGTTCCAATAACCTAACTACCCTGCAGCGTTGGGGCTACACCTTC. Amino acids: CASSSNNLTTLQRWGYTF.

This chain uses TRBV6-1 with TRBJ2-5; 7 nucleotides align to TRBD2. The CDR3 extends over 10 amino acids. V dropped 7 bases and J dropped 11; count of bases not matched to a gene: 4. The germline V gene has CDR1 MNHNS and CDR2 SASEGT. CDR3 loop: CASNGGEQYF. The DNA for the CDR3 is TGTGCCAGCAATGGGGGGGAGCAGTACTTC.

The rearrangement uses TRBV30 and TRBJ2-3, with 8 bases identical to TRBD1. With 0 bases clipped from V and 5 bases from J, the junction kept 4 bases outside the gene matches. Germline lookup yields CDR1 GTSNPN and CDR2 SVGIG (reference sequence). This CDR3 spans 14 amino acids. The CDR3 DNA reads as TGTGCCTGGAGTGTAGGACAGGGCATAGATACGCAGTATTTT. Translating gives CAWSVGQGIDTQYF.

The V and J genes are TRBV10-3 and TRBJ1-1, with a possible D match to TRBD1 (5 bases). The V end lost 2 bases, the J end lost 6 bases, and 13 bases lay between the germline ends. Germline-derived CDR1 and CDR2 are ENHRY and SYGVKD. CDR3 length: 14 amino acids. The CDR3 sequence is CAISEEGRGAEAFF. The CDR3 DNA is TGTGCCATCAGTGAGGAGGGGCGAGGTGCTGAAGCTTTCTTT.

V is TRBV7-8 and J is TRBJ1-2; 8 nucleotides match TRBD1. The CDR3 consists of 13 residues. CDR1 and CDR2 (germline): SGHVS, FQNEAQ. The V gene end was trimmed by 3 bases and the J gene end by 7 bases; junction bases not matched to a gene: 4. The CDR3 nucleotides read TGTGCCAGCAGCTTGGACAGGGAAATTGGCTACACCTTC. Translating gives CASSLDREIGYTF.

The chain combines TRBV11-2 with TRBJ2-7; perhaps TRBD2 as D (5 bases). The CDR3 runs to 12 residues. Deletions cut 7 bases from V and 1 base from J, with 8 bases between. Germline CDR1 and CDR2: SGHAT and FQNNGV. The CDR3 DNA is TGTGCCAGCACCTCGGGATCCTACGAGCAGTACTTC. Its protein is CASTSGSYEQYF.

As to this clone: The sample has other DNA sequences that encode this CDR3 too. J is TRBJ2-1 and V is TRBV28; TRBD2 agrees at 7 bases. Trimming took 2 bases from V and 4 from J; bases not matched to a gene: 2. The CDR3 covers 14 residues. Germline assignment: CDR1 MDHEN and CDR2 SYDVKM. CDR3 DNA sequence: TGTGCCAGCAGTTTACGGGGAGGGTACAATGAGCAGTTCTTC. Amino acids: CASSLRGGYNEQFF.

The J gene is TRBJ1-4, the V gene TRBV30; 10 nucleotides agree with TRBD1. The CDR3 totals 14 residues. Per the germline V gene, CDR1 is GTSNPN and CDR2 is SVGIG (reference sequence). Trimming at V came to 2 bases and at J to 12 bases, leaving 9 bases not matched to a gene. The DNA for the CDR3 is TGTGCCTGGAGTCTGACAGGGGGCCTCGGGGAACTGTTTTTT. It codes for CAWSLTGGLGELFF.

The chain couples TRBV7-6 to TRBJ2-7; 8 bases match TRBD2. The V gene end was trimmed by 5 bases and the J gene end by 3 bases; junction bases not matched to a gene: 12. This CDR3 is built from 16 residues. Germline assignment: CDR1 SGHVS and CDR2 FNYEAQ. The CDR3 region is CASSQATTSGDYEQYF. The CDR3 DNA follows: TGTGCCAGCAGCCAAGCAACTACTAGCGGAGACTACGAGCAGTACTTC.

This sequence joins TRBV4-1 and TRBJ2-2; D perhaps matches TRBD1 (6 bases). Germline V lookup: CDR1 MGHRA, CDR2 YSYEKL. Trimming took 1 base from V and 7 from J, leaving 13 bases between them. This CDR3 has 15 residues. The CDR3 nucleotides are TGCGCCAGCAGCCAAGTTATGGGGGCTAGCGGGGAGCTGTTTTTT. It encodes CASSQVMGASGELFF.

This chain's CDR3 is CASTGTGGHEQYF. The DNA of the CDR3 is TGTGCCAGCACCGGGACAGGGGGCCACGAGCAGTACTTC. The chain combines TRBV30 with TRBJ2-7; 12 nucleotides match TRBD1. The CDR3 loop spans 13 amino acids. CDR1 GTSNPN and CDR2 SVGIG come from the germline V gene (reference sequence). V shed 8 bases, J shed 5 bases, and the junction held 7 bases outside the gene matches. Looking up the rest from reference TRBV30 and TRBJ2-7 gives the full variable domain: SQTIHQWPATLVQPVGSPLSLECTVEGTSNPNLYWYRQAAGRGLQLLFYSVGIGQISSEVPQNLSASRPQDRQFILSSKKLLLSDSGFYLCASTGTGGHEQYFGPGTRLTVT.

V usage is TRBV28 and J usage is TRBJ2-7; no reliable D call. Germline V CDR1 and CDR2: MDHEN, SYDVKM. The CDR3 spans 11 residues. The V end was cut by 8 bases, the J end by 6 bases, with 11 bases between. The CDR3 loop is CASWADGEQYF. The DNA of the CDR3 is TGTGCCAGCTGGGCAGATGGCGAGCAGTACTTC.

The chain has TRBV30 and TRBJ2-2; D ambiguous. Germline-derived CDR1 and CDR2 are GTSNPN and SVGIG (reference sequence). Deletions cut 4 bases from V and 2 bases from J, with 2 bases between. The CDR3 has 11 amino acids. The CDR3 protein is CAWTNTGELFF. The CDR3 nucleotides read TGTGCCTGGACTAACACCGGGGAGCTGTTTTTT.